The 14 T cell receptor beta chains presented below share a single source sample, sequenced in a study of blood T cell repertoires in COVID-19. TCRdb keeps only in-frame clones here, not all; method: immunoSEQ multiplex PCR. The sample has approximately 290,000 clones, approximately 85% seen once. The sample taken for sequencing was peripheral blood. All receptors derive from a human donor with COVID-19, enrolled during active disease. The donor label of this sample is uncertain.

This clone was seen just once. V gene TRBV6-5 combines with J gene TRBJ2-5; D ambiguous. In germline, CDR1 is MNHEY, CDR2 SVGAGI. V was cut by 7 bases and J by 5 bases, with 17 bases left in between. The CDR3 is 14 amino acids. The CDR3 loop reads CASILNPGRETQYF. CDR3 nucleotide sequence: TGTGCCAGCATCCTCAACCCAGGCCGGGAGACCCAGTACTTC.

In nucleotides, the CDR3 is TGTGCCAGCTGGTTCGCCCGGGAAGCTTTCTTT. Its protein is CASWFAREAFF. The chain joins TRBV6-5 to TRBJ1-1, with unresolved D. The CDR3 is 11 amino acids. V was clipped by 8 bases and J by 8 bases, with 12 bases between them. Germline V gives CDR1 MNHEY, CDR2 SVGAGI.

The J gene is TRBJ2-5, the V gene TRBV5-1; 7 bases fit TRBD2. The CDR3 is 16 residues long. The V segment lost 1 base and the J segment 2 bases; nucleotides outside the gene matches: 8. CDR1 and CDR2 (germline): SGHRS, YFSETQ. CDR3 DNA: TGCGCCAGCAGCTTGCGGTCTAGCGGATGGCAAGAGACCCAGTACTTC. This sequence encodes CASSLRSSGWQETQYF.

The chain combines TRBV27 with TRBJ2-7; TRBD2 matches at 10 bases. CDR1 is MNHEY and CDR2 is SMNVEV in the germline V gene (reference sequence). The CDR3 runs 15 residues. V lost 5 bases and J lost 4; bases outside the gene matches: 8. This CDR3 is CASSAPLTSGYEQYF. Written as DNA, the CDR3 is TGTGCCAGCAGTGCACCCCTGACTAGCGGGTACGAGCAGTACTTC.

V usage is TRBV28 and J usage is TRBJ1-2; 7 positions match TRBD1. The germline V gene encodes CDR1 MDHEN and CDR2 SYDVKM. The CDR3 spans 16 residues. J was trimmed by 4 bases and V by 4 bases; bases with no gene match: 12. The CDR3 reads CASSSPGSQGVYGYTF. The CDR3 nucleotides are TGTGCCAGCAGTTCCCCCGGGTCGCAGGGGGTCTATGGCTACACCTTC.

The rearrangement uses TRBV5-1 and TRBJ2-5, with 8 bases lining up with TRBD1. V shed 0 bases, J shed 5 bases, and the junction held 3 bases outside the gene matches. The CDR3 consists of 14 residues. Germline V lookup: CDR1 SGHRS, CDR2 YFSETQ. The CDR3 is CASSLAGGGETQYF. The CDR3 bases are TGCGCCAGCAGCTTGGCAGGGGGCGGGGAGACCCAGTACTTC.

At least ten counts were recorded for this clone. The chain is built from TRBV15 and TRBJ2-2; possibly TRBD1 for D (5 bases). CDR1 LNHNV and CDR2 YYDKDF come from the germline V gene (reference sequence). Trimming pared 3 bases from V and 2 bases from J, leaving 22 bases between. This CDR3 has 19 residues. The CDR3 nucleotides read TGTGCCACCAGCAGGGGGCAGCCAGCAAACATAAGAAACACCGGGGAGCTGTTTTTT. This gives the protein CATSRGQPANIRNTGELFF.

The J gene is TRBJ2-2, the V gene TRBV7-3; TRBD1 agrees at 10 bases. CDR1 is SGHTA and CDR2 is FQGTGA in the germline V gene. Germline trimming cut 4 bases from V and 6 bases from J; bases unmatched to any gene: 5. The length of the CDR3 is 15 residues. The CDR3 here is CASSSPGQGPGELFF. CDR3 coding DNA: TGTGCCAGCAGCTCTCCGGGACAGGGGCCCGGGGAGCTGTTTTTT.

This clone was detected only once. J is TRBJ1-6 and V is TRBV5-4; 7 bases match TRBD1. The CDR3 consists of 16 residues. Germline CDR1 and CDR2: SGHNT and YYREEE (reference sequence). V was pared by 2 bases and J by 4 bases, with 6 bases of the junction left unmatched. Here the CDR3 DNA reads TGTGCCAGCAGCTTCCTGGACAGGAATTATAATTCACCCCTCCACTTT. It translates to CASSFLDRNYNSPLHF.

The CDR3 bases are TGTGCCAGCAGGGAGGACAGGGGGCCTCGGAATCAGCCCCAGCATTTT. Its protein is CASREDRGPRNQPQHF. The V and J genes are TRBV28 and TRBJ1-5, with 11 bases that match TRBD1. Germline CDR1 is MDHEN and CDR2 is SYDVKM. J lost 4 bases, V lost 6 bases, and 8 bases had no gene match. CDR3 length equals 16 residues.

The DNA for the CDR3 is TGTGCCTGGGCTAGGGACAGGAAAAATGAGCAGTTCTTC. It encodes CAWARDRKNEQFF. V gene TRBV30 combines with J gene TRBJ2-1, with TRBD1 matching 8 bases. V lost 5 bases and J lost 7; bases outside the gene matches: 7. The germline V gene has CDR1 GTSNPN and CDR2 SVGIG (reference sequence). The CDR3 spans 13 residues.

The chain joins TRBV28 to TRBJ2-1, with a possible D match to TRBD2 (5 bases). CDR1 is MDHEN, CDR2 SYDVKM, per germline. Between the trimmed V and J ends, which lost 8 bases and 0 bases, there was a span of 14 bases. The CDR3 length is 15 residues. The CDR3, as DNA: TGTGCCAGCGTTGTAAAGCGGCTCTCCTACAATGAGCAGTTCTTC. Translated: CASVVKRLSYNEQFF.

The gene calls are TRBV27 and TRBJ1-2; 10 nucleotides match TRBD1. Germline loops: CDR1 MNHEY, CDR2 SMNVEV (reference sequence). The V gene end was trimmed by 6 bases and the J gene end by 0 bases; junction bases not matched to a gene: 7. The CDR3 extends over 16 amino acids. This chain's CDR3 is CASRQAGTGANYGYTF. The DNA for the CDR3 is TGTGCCAGCAGACAGGCCGGGACAGGGGCTAACTATGGCTACACCTTC.

The chain uses TRBV7-8 and TRBJ2-3; D might be TRBD1 (5 bases). CDR1 is SGHVS, CDR2 FQNEAQ, per germline. Trimming removed 1 base at V and 8 bases at J, with 10 bases between. The CDR3 is 13 amino acids. The CDR3 protein is CASSLEGHGTQYF. The CDR3 bases are TGTGCCAGCAGCTTAGAGGGGCATGGTACGCAGTATTTT.